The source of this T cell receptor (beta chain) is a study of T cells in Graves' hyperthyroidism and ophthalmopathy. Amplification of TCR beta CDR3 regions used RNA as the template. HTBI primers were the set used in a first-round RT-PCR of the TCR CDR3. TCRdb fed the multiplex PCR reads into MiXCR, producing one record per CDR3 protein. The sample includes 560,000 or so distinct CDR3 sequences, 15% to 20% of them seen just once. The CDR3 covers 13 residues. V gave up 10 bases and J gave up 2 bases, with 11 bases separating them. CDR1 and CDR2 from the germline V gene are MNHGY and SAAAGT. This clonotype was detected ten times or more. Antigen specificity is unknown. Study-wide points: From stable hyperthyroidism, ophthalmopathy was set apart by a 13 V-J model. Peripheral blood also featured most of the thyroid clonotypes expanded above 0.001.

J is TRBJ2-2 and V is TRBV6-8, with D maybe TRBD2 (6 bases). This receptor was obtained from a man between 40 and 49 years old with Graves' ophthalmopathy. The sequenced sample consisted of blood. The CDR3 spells CATGTVNTGELFF. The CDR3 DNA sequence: TGTGCCACCGGGACTGTAAACACCGGGGAGCTGTTTTTT.